One sample yielded the 5 T cell receptor beta chains listed below, sequenced in a study of T cell responses to AZD1222 COVID-19 vaccine. Data came from immunoSEQ multiplex PCR; TCRdb stores just in-frame clones and leaves some out. In the table there are some 150,000 clones, around 88% of which are singletons. The starting material was peripheral blood, obtained on day 0 of MenACWY control vaccination. These receptors were collected from an adult in good health.

The chain links TRBV11-2 to TRBJ1-2; D unresolved. V was clipped by 3 bases and J by 4 bases, with 9 bases between them. Germline loops: CDR1 SGHAT, CDR2 FQNNGV. The CDR3 sequence is 13 residues long. The CDR3 DNA reads as TGTGCCAGCAGCTTCGCGGAATCCTATGGCTACACCTTC. Encoded protein: CASSFAESYGYTF.

The CDR3: CASSVSIVDGYTF. The CDR3 region has the DNA TGCGCCAGCAGCGTCAGTATTGTGGATGGCTACACCTTC. This rearrangement joins TRBV5-1 to TRBJ1-2, with D uncertain. The V gene's germline CDR1 is SGHRS and CDR2 YFSETQ. The ends were cut back, 4 bases at V and 6 bases at J, with 13 bases in the middle. The CDR3 is 13 residues long.

The rearrangement joins TRBV7-9 to TRBJ2-7, with TRBD2 identical over 10 bases. The V and J ends lost 3 bases and 2 bases, in that order; junction bases with no gene match: 4. The CDR3 loop spans 15 amino acids. The germline gives CDR1 SEHNR, CDR2 FQNEAQ (reference sequence). Here the CDR3 DNA reads TGTGCCAGCAGCTTCGGACTAGCGGAGACCTACGAGCAGTACTTC. Translation gives CASSFGLAETYEQYF.

The chain uses TRBV25-1 and TRBJ2-6; no clear D gene. Trimming pared 4 bases from V and 2 bases from J, leaving 3 bases between. Germline V gene sequence: CDR1 MGHDK, CDR2 SYGVNS. This CDR3 spans 13 amino acids. CDR3 residues: CASSVTGANVLTF. In DNA, the CDR3 is TGTGCCAGCAGTGTGACTGGGGCCAACGTCCTGACTTTC.

V usage is TRBV3-1 (or the pseudogene TRBV3-2) and J usage is TRBJ1-6; the D is unclear. V gave up 7 bases and J gave up 5 bases, with 12 bases separating them. The CDR3 sequence is 14 residues long. CDR1 is LGHDT and CDR2 is YNNKEL in the germline V gene (reference sequence). Here the CDR3 DNA reads TGTGCCAGCACCCTCCGGGAAGATAATTCACCCCTCCACTTT. This sequence encodes CASTLREDNSPLHF.